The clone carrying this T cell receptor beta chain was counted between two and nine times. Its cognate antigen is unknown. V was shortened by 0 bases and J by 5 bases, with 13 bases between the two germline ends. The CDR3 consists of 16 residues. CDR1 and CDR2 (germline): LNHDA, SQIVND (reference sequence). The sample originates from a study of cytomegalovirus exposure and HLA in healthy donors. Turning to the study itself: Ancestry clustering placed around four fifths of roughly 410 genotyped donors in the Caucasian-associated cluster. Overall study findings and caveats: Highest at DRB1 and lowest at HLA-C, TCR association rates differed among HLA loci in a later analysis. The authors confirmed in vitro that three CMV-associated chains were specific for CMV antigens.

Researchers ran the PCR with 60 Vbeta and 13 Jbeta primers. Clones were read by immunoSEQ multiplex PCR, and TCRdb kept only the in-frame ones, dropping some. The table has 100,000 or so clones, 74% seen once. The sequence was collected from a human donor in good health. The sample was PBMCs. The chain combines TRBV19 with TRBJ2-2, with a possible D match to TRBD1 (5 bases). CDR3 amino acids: CASSIDARVGTGELFF. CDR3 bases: TGTGCCAGTAGTATAGATGCCAGGGTGGGGACCGGGGAGCTGTTTTTT.